This entry is about one T cell receptor beta chain. What it binds is not known. The data are from a study of T cell responses to AZD1222 COVID-19 vaccine. General observations from the study: It should be noted that donors were predominantly white British and more often female, and clonal diversity was possibly underestimated.

Sequenced by immunoSEQ multiplex PCR; TCRdb stores in-frame clones only, minus some. This sample has some 100,000 clones, with 80% to 90% found just once. The CDR3 is 12 residues long. From germline, CDR1 is GTSNPN and CDR2 SVGIG (reference sequence). The V end lost 6 bases, the J end lost 3 bases, and 11 bases lay between the germline ends. The chain links TRBV30 to TRBJ1-2; possibly TRBD1 for D (6 bases). The clonotype originates from an adult who received the AZD1222 COVID-19 vaccine. The specimen comprised peripheral blood, sampled 28 days after the second AZD1222 dose. CDR3 in amino acids: CACRGYDYGYTF. As DNA, the CDR3 is TGTGCCTGTAGGGGGTACGACTATGGCTACACCTTC. The variable domain in full, with the rest retrieved from reference TRBV30 and TRBJ1-2, is SQTIHQWPATLVQPVGSPLSLECTVEGTSNPNLYWYRQAAGRGLQLLFYSVGIGQISSEVPQNLSASRPQDRQFILSSKKLLLSDSGFYLCACRGYDYGYTFGSGTRLTVV.